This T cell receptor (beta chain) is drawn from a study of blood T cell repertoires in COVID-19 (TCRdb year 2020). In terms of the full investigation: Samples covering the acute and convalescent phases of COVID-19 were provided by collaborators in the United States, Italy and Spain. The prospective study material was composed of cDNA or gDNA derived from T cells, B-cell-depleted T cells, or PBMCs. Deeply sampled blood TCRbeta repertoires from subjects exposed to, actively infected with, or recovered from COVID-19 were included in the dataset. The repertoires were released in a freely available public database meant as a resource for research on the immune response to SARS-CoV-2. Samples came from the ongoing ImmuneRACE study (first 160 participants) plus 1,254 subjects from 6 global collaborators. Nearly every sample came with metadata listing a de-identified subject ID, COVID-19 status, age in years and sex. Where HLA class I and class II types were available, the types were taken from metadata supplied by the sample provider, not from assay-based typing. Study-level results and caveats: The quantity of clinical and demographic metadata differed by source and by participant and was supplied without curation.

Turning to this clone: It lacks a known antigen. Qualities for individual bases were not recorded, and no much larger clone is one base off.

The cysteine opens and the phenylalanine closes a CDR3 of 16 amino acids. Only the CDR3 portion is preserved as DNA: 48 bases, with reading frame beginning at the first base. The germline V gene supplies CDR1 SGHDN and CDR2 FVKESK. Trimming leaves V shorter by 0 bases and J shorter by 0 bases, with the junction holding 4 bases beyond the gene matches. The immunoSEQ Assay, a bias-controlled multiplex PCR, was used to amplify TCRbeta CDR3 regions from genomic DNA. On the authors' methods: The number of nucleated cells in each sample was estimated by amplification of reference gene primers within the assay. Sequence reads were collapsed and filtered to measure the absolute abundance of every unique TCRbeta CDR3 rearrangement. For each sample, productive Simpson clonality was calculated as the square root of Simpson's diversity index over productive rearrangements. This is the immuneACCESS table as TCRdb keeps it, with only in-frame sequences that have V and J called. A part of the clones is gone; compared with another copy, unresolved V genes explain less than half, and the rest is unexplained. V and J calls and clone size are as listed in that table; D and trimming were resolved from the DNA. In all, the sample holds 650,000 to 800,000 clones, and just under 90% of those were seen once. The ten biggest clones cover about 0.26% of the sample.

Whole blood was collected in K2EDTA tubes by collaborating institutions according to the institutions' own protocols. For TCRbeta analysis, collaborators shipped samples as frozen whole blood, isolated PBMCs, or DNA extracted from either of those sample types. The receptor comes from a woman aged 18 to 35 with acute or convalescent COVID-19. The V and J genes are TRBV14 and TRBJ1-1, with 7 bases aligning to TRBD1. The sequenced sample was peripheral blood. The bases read TGTGCCAGCAGCCAAGATGGACAGGCCTTGAACACTGAAGCTTTCTTT. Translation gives CASSQDGQALNTEAFF.